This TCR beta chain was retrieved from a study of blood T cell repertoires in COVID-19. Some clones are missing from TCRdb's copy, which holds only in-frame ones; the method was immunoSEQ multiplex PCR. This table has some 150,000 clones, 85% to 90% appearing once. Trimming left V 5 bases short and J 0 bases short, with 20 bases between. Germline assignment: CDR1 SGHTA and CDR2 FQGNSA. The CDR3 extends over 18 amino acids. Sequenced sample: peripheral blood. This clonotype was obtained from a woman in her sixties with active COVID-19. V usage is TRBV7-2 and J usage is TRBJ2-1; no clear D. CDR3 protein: CASSRTERRSPSYNEQFF. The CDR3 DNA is TGTGCCAGCAGCCGCACGGAGCGTAGGAGCCCCTCCTACAATGAGCAGTTCTTC.